This T cell receptor beta chain was obtained from a study of cytomegalovirus exposure and HLA in healthy donors. CDR3 length: 14 residues. The ends were cut back, 4 bases at V and 10 bases at J, with 17 bases in the middle. Per germline, CDR1 ENHRY and CDR2 SYGVKD. As for this clone: The same CDR3 also results from other DNA sequences found in this sample.

Vbeta (60) and Jbeta (13) primers were used in the PCR. TCRdb's table, derived via immunoSEQ multiplex PCR, lists solely in-frame clones and lacks some. The sample includes 120,000 or so clones, about 81% of them seen just once. The clonotype comes from a woman between 45 and 65 years old in good health and CMV-seropositive. Sequencing was carried out using PBMCs. The chain recombines TRBV10-3 with TRBJ1-5; D is unclear. CDR3 loop: CAISGSRSLGPQHF. The CDR3 nucleotides read TGTGCCATCAGTGGCTCTAGGAGCCTTGGACCCCAGCATTTT.